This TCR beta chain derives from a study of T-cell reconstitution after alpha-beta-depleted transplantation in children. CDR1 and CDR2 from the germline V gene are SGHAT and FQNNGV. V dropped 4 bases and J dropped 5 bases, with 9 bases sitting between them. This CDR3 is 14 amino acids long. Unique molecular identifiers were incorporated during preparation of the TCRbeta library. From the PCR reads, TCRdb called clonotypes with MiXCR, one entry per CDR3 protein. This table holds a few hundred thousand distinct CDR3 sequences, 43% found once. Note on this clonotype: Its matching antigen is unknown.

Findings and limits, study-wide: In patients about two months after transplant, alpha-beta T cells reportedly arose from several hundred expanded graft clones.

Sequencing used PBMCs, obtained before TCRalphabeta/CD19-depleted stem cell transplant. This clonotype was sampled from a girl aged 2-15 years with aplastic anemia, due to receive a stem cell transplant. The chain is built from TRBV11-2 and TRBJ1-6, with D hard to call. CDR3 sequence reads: CASSSRVNNSPLHF. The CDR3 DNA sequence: TGTGCCAGCAGCTCTCGAGTTAATAATTCACCCCTCCACTTT.